This entry lists 19 T cell receptor beta chains sequenced from one sample in a study of human CD8 memory T cell subsets. UMI-labeled 5' RACE generated the TCR beta libraries. TCRdb derives one entry per CDR3 protein from the 5' RACE reads, leaving out DNA. Listed are roughly 12,000 distinct CDR3 sequences; 12% to 15% falls within the top ten. The sequenced sample was CD8+ T cells from PBMCs. The receptors here all came from a human donor in good health.

The chain carries TRBV27 and TRBJ2-2. CDR1 and CDR2 (germline): MNHEY, SMNVEV (reference sequence). The CDR3 spans 13 residues. CDR3 region: CASRLAGAGELFF.

This chain connects TRBV7-2 to TRBJ2-7; without DNA, the TCRdb call of TRBD2 cannot be checked. Germline assignment: CDR1 SGHTA and CDR2 FQGNSA. The CDR3 is 13 amino acids. The CDR3 loop is CASSLGMGGEQYF.

The V call is TRBV5-1, the J call TRBJ2-1; with no DNA, the TCRdb D assignment of TRBD2 cannot be verified. CDR3 length equals 17 residues. The germline gives CDR1 SGHRS, CDR2 YFSETQ. The CDR3 sequence is CASSLELAPSSYNEQFF.

This chain uses TRBV7-3 with TRBJ2-1; no DNA is available, so the TRBD1 call from TCRdb remains unchecked. Germline V gives CDR1 SGHTA, CDR2 FQGTGA. The CDR3 has 15 amino acids. The CDR3 sequence is CASSLMKLRAAEQFF.

The gene calls are TRBV27 and TRBJ2-4; TCRdb gives TRBD1 as the D gene, but with no DNA this cannot be confirmed. Germline lookup yields CDR1 MNHEY and CDR2 SMNVEV (reference sequence). The CDR3 is 14 residues long. CDR3 residues: CASSFGGGWDIQYF.

The rearrangement joins TRBV4-1 to TRBJ1-5; TCRdb outputs TRBD1, but without DNA this stays unchecked. The CDR3 loop spans 16 amino acids. Germline-derived CDR1 and CDR2 are MGHRA and YSYEKL. The chain's CDR3 is CASSQEAGRPNQPQHF.

V usage is TRBV12-3 or TRBV12-4 and J usage is TRBJ2-2. The CDR3 length is 13 residues. CDR3 loop: CASWTTNTGELFF.

The chain combines TRBV12-3 or TRBV12-4 with TRBJ1-2; lacking DNA, the TRBD1 call made by TCRdb goes unchecked. This CDR3 comprises 14 residues. The CDR3 is CASSLGGSGYGYTF.

The chain has TRBV30 and TRBJ2-3; the D call from TCRdb, TRBD1, cannot be confirmed without DNA. Germline V gene sequence: CDR1 GTSNPN, CDR2 SVGIG (reference sequence). The CDR3 length is 15 residues. CDR3: CAWSQTGGNSDTQYF.

This rearrangement joins TRBV18 to TRBJ2-7; checking the TCRdb D call of TRBD2 is not possible without DNA. CDR1 is KGHSH, CDR2 LQKENI, per germline. The CDR3 is made up of 15 amino acids. The CDR3 is CASSWTSGGEYEQYF.

This clonotype is deemed medium-sized by its frequency. This chain uses TRBV27 with TRBJ2-7; the TRBD1 assignment by TCRdb is unverifiable without DNA. Germline CDR1 reads MNHEY; CDR2 reads SMNVEV (reference sequence). CDR3 size: 14 residues. CDR3 residues: CASSLTLGAYEQYF.

The rearrangement joins TRBV5-1 to TRBJ1-1; TCRdb names TRBD1, which stays unverified in the absence of DNA. CDR1 is SGHRS, CDR2 YFSETQ, per germline. The CDR3 runs to 16 residues. The CDR3 loop reads CASSQDRGLSNTEAFF.

The V and J genes are TRBV18 and TRBJ2-1; TCRdb indicates TRBD2, and absent DNA this call remains unverified. CDR1 is KGHSH and CDR2 is LQKENI in the germline V gene. The CDR3 is made up of 17 amino acids. The CDR3 region is CASSPQRQRTIYNEQFF.

Considering frequency, this clonotype is medium-sized. The V gene is TRBV4-1, the J gene TRBJ1-3; the D gene TCRdb calls, TRBD1, cannot be checked with no DNA. The CDR3 is 17 amino acids. Germline V lookup: CDR1 MGHRA, CDR2 YSYEKL. The CDR3 sequence: CASSQVPGQVSGNTIYF.

The chain recombines TRBV12-3 or TRBV12-4 with TRBJ1-2. The CDR3 has 17 amino acids. CDR3 sequence reads: CASSPVGGRNSNYGYTF.

This rearrangement joins TRBV7-9 to TRBJ1-4; the D call from TCRdb, TRBD1, cannot be confirmed without DNA. The length of the CDR3 is 15 residues. Germline V gene lookup returns CDR1 SEHNR and CDR2 FQNEAQ (reference sequence). CDR3: CASSLSGTEGEKLFF.

The V gene is TRBV7-9, the J gene TRBJ2-3. The CDR3 loop spans 16 amino acids. Germline V gene data show CDR1 as SEHNR and CDR2 as FQNEAQ (reference sequence). CDR3 residues: CASSLNLGSSTDTQYF.

The V and J genes are TRBV5-6 and TRBJ2-1; TCRdb selects TRBD2, and the lack of DNA leaves this call unchecked. The CDR3 is 18 residues long. Looked up from germline, CDR1 is SGHDT and CDR2 is YYEEEE. The CDR3 region is CASSFRLAGDWSYNEQFF.

V and J are TRBV27 and TRBJ2-1. This CDR3 is built from 14 residues. Germline CDR1 is MNHEY and CDR2 is SMNVEV (reference sequence). CDR3: CASSLSRGSNEQFF.